This T cell receptor (beta chain) was sequenced during a study of control samples from healthy donors and cancer patients. The protocol was immunoSEQ multiplex PCR, while the TCRdb copy is restricted to in-frame clones and leaves out a portion. This table has 150,000 or so clones, roughly 94% appearing once. Trimming cost V 3 bases and J 2 bases, with 11 bases left between them. Germline V gene sequence: CDR1 MNHNS, CDR2 SASEGT. The CDR3 contains 15 residues. The chain uses TRBV6-1 and TRBJ1-5; weak D call: TRBD1 (6 bases). The sequencing sample was made of blood. The source is a man aged 40-49 years in good health. CDR3 DNA: TGTGCCAGCAGTGATCTGGCAGGGGGCAATCAGCCCCAGCATTTT. This translates into CASSDLAGGNQPQHF.